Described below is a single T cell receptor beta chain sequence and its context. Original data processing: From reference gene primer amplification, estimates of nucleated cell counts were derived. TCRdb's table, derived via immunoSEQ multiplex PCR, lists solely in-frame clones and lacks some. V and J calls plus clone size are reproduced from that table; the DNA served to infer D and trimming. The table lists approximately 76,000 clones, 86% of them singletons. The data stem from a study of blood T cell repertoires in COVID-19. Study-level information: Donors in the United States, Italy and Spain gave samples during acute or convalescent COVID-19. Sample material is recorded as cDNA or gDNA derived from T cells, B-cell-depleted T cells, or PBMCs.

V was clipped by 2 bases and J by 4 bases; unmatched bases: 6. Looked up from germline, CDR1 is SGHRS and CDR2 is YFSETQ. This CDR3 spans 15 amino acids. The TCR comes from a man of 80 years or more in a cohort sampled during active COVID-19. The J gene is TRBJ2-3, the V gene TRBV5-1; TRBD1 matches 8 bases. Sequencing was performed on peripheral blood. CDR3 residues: CASSLGQGGADTQYF. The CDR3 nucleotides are TGCGCCAGCAGCTTAGGACAGGGTGGCGCAGATACGCAGTATTTT.